This T cell receptor (beta chain) emerged from a study of blood T cell repertoires in COVID-19. Participant-given clinical history determined each cohort assignment. Authors' processing steps: Amplification with reference gene primers provided the estimates of nucleated cell counts. TCRdb's copy holds only in-frame clones and misses some; the assay was immunoSEQ multiplex PCR. D and trimming were read from the DNA, whereas the V and J calls and clone size are those reported in that table. The repertoire consists of over 250,000 clones, with about 89% occurring once and the leading ten covering roughly 10%. There are 15 residues in the CDR3. Trimming stripped 4 bases from V and 8 bases from J, with 20 bases between. In germline, CDR1 is SEHNR, CDR2 FQNEAQ (reference sequence).

This chain links TRBV7-9 with TRBJ1-2, with a possible D match to TRBD1 (6 bases). Sequencing was performed on PBMCs or T cells enriched from blood (not recorded which). The clonotype originates from a man aged 35 to 55 who had recovered from COVID-19. CDR3 residues: CASSYHRGSGFGYTF. CDR3 in DNA: TGTGCCAGCAGCTACCATAGGGGGTCAGGGTTCGGCTACACCTTC.